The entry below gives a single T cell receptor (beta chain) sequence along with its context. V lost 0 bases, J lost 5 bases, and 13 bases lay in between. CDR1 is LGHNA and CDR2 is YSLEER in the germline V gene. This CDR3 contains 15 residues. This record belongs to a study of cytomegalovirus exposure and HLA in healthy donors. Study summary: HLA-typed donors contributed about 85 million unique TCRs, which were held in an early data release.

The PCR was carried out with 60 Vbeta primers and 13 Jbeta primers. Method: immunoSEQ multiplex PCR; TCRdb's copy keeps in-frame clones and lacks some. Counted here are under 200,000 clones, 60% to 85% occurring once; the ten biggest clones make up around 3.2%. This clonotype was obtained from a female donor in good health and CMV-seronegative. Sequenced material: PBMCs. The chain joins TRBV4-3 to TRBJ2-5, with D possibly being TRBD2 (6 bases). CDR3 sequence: CASSQDLGRGETQYF. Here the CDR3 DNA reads TGCGCCAGCAGCCAAGATCTGGGTCGGGGGGAGACCCAGTACTTC.